This entry is about one T cell receptor (beta chain). The use of a sample-barcoded 5' primer and a J-beta primer mix characterized a second PCR of about 7 to 12 cycles. A single record per CDR3 protein comes from TCRdb applying MiXCR to the 5' RACE reads. The data show 650,000 to 900,000 distinct CDR3 sequences, around 62% seen once. The data were obtained in a study of blood T cells in healthy people across ages. The sequence derives from a man aged 25-45 years in good health. Sequenced: blood.

The DNA for the CDR3 is TGTGCCAGCAGCCCGACTCCGGGCCTCAATGAGCAGTTCTTC. Its protein product is CASSPTPGLNEQFF. The J gene is TRBJ2-1, the V gene TRBV12-3 or TRBV12-4; the D is unclear. Trimming took off 6 bases at V and 6 bases at J, with 15 bases between the two ends. CDR3 length: 14 residues.